This T cell receptor (beta chain) was observed in a study of blood T cell repertoires in COVID-19. Data came from immunoSEQ multiplex PCR; TCRdb stores just in-frame clones and leaves some out. Here the sample spans over 300,000 clones, 89% being singletons. This CDR3 has 15 amino acids. Germline V gene sequence: CDR1 MNHEY, CDR2 SMNVEV (reference sequence). V lost 6 bases to trimming and J lost 4 bases, with 18 bases between them. The participants were between roughly 18 and 100 years old and came from 24 US areas. This chain uses TRBV27 with TRBJ1-1; D not resolved. This TCR came from a woman in her forties who had recovered from COVID-19. The specimen sequenced was PBMCs or T cells enriched from blood (not recorded which). In DNA form, the CDR3 reads TGTGCCAGCAGCCCGGGATACCCGCCGAGCACTGAAGCTTTCTTT. Amino acid sequence: CASSPGYPPSTEAFF.